This is a list of T cell receptor beta chains from one sample in a study of long-term antiretroviral therapy in people with HIV. Clones were read by immunoSEQ multiplex PCR, and TCRdb kept only the in-frame ones, dropping some. The sample includes 40,000 to 60,000 clones, under 90% of them seen just once. Here the sequenced sample was unsorted PBMCs, taken 0.8 years after starting antiretroviral therapy. The receptors originated from a woman between 18 and 29 years old with HIV. CDR3s include the opening cysteine and the closing phenylalanine or tryptophan. D genes are given only for firm matches. Rows give clone size only sometimes, using once, few, many, or a class for an expanded clone.

clone size,J gene,D gene,V gene,CDR3 DNA,CDR3 protein
few,TRBJ1-2,-,TRBV6-5,TGTGCCAGCAGTTACGAGTGGACACCCTTCAGCTATGGCTACACCTTC,CASSYEWTPFSYGYTF
-,TRBJ2-7,-,TRBV5-1,TGCGCCAGCAGCCTGTACGGAAGTGGGCCCTACGAGCAGTACTTC,CASSLYGSGPYEQYF
-,TRBJ2-7,TRBD2,TRBV28,TGTGCCAGCAGCGAACTAGCGGGAGGGCTCGAGCAGTACTTC,CASSELAGGLEQYF
once,TRBJ1-2,-,TRBV27,TGTGCCAGCAGTTTATCCTCCTCGGGGTACTATGGCTACACCTTC,CASSLSSSGYYGYTF
-,TRBJ2-5,-,TRBV7-2,TGTGCCAGCAGCTTAGTAGTAGGGTTTCGAGAGACCCAGTACTTC,CASSLVVGFRETQYF
-,TRBJ2-5,-,TRBV14,TGTGCCAGCAGCCAAGGGCCAGGCCGAGACCAGTCCGGGAAGACCCAGTACTTC,CASSQGPGRDQSGKTQYF
-,TRBJ1-1,-,TRBV4-1,TGCGCCAGCAGGGTGGGGCCAAACACTGAAGCTTTCTTT,CASRVGPNTEAFF
-,TRBJ2-3,-,TRBV28,TGTGCCAGCAGTCTTCCCATAAATAGCGCACGCACAGATACGCAGTATTTT,CASSLPINSARTDTQYF
-,TRBJ2-1,-,TRBV25-1,TGTGCCAGCAGTGAACCTGGGTTCTCCTACAATGAGCAGTTCTTC,CASSEPGFSYNEQFF
-,TRBJ2-1,TRBD2,TRBV9,TGTGCCAGCAGCGTAGGGGTGGGGAGGGCCTCAGGGAATGAGCAGTTCTTC,CASSVGVGRASGNEQFF
-,TRBJ2-7,-,TRBV7-3,TGTGCCAGCAGCTCCCCCTTAGGCGGCAGGGGCCACTACGAGCAGTACTTC,CASSSPLGGRGHYEQYF
-,TRBJ2-1,TRBD2,TRBV7-6,TGTGCCAGCAGAAAACGAGGAACTAGCGGGGGATTCTACAATGAGCAGTTCTTC,CASRKRGTSGGFYNEQFF
-,TRBJ2-2,TRBD2,TRBV4-3,TGCGCCAGCAGCCAAGCTTCTCCCGGCCTAGCGGGGACCTCCGGGGAGCTGTTTTTT,CASSQASPGLAGTSGELFF
-,TRBJ1-2,-,TRBV7-9,TGTGCCAGCAGCCTCGGGGGCGTGGCGTATGGCTACACCTTC,CASSLGGVAYGYTF
once,TRBJ2-5,-,TRBV28,TGTGCCAGCAGTCCCCGCGGCATCCAAGAGACCCAGTACTTC,CASSPRGIQETQYF
-,TRBJ1-2,-,TRBV7-2,TGTGCCAGCAGCTCGCACACCACAGGGTACAGCAGGGGCTACACCTTC,CASSSHTTGYSRGYTF
once,TRBJ1-3,-,TRBV4-3,TGCGCCAGCAGCCAGAGTGGCGGAAACACCATATATTTT,CASSQSGGNTIYF
once,TRBJ1-5,TRBD1,TRBV5-1,TGCGCCAGCAGCTTAGGACAGGTCAATCAGCCCCAGCATTTT,CASSLGQVNQPQHF
-,TRBJ1-1,TRBD1,TRBV4-3,TGCGCCAGCAGCCCGACAGGGGGCATGATGAACACTGAAGCTTTCTTT,CASSPTGGMMNTEAFF
once,TRBJ2-7,TRBD2,TRBV12-5,TGTGCTAGTGGTTTGGCCTTGGGGACTAGCGTAACCTACGAGCAGTACTTC,CASGLALGTSVTYEQYF
-,TRBJ1-1,-,TRBV9,TGTGCCAGCAGCTATGTAACAGGAAACATGAACACTGAAGCTTTCTTT,CASSYVTGNMNTEAFF
few,TRBJ1-1,-,TRBV15,TGTGCCACCAGCACAACAAGGGGGACTGAAGCTTTCTTT,CATSTTRGTEAFF
once,TRBJ2-1,-,TRBV2,TGTGCCAGCAGTGTTCGACAGATCTCCTACAATGAGCAGTTCTTC,CASSVRQISYNEQFF
once,TRBJ1-4,-,TRBV11-1,TGTGCCAGCAGCCGGTCAACTAATGAAAAACTGTTTTTT,CASSRSTNEKLFF
-,TRBJ1-3,TRBD1,TRBV9,TGTGCCAGCAGCGCCGACAGGGGAACTGGAAACACCATATATTTT,CASSADRGTGNTIYF
-,TRBJ1-2,TRBD1,TRBV11-3,TGTGCCAGCAGCTTGACTTCTCCAGGGGGGGGGAACTATGGCTACACCTTC,CASSLTSPGGGNYGYTF